This TCR beta chain derives from a study of OX40 agonist ivuxolimab in advanced cancers. Study-wide context: Dosing consisted of intravenous ivuxolimab at 0.01 to 10 mg/kg every 2 weeks. General study points: Some patients who did not respond also had low normalized T-cell clonal expansion. Fewer expanded clones were found on average in CD4+ than in CD8+ T cells. Dosing at 0.1 to 3.0 mg/kg was accompanied by clonal expansion of CD4+ and CD8+ blood T cells by week 6.

The V and J ends lost 2 bases and 2 bases respectively, with 13 bases between them. CDR1 and CDR2 (germline): KGHSH, LQKENI. The CDR3 is 16 residues long. Repertoires were generated with immunoSEQ multiplex PCR, while TCRdb's copy carries only in-frame clones and drops some. The sample contains some 39,000 clones, nearly 90% of which appear only once. On this clone: Its antigen remains unknown.

This chain connects TRBV18 to TRBJ1-5; D unclear. The sample consisted of CD4+ or CD8+ T cells sorted from blood, taken in a trial of the OX40 agonist ivuxolimab. This sequence was found in an adult with an advanced solid tumor such as melanoma, head and neck, liver or kidney cancer. DNA of the CDR3: TGTGCCAGCTCACCAAAGAAAGCGGGTCGCAATCAGCCCCAGCATTTT. This encodes CASSPKKAGRNQPQHF.